Below, 27 T cell receptor beta chains from the same sample are listed, as sequenced in a study of T cells in Graves' hyperthyroidism and ophthalmopathy. RNA transcripts yielded amplified TCR beta CDR3 regions. First-round RT-PCR with HTBI primers amplified the TCR CDR3 region. TCRdb recomputed calls from the multiplex PCR reads with MiXCR, one row per CDR3 protein. The table has a few hundred thousand distinct CDR3 sequences, around 20% seen once. The sequenced sample consisted of blood. These receptors came from a man aged 18 to 29 with Graves' hyperthyroidism.

This chain uses TRBV5-1 with TRBJ2-7, with D perhaps TRBD1 (6 bases). The CDR3 covers 14 residues. CDR1 is SGHRS, CDR2 YFSETQ, per germline. Trimming removed 8 bases at V and 1 base at J, with 16 bases between. CDR3 in amino acids: CASAETGDSYEQYF. In DNA, the CDR3 is TGCGCCAGTGCGGAGACAGGAGATTCCTACGAGCAGTACTTC.

This clonotype was counted at least ten times. J is TRBJ2-7 and V is TRBV6-1; 7 bases fit TRBD2. The germline gives CDR1 MNHNS, CDR2 SASEGT. V was pared by 6 bases and J by 4 bases, with 6 bases of the junction left unmatched. This CDR3 has 13 amino acids. This chain's CDR3 is CASRGLGWYEQYF. CDR3 sequence (DNA): TGTGCCAGCAGAGGACTAGGGTGGTACGAGCAGTACTTC.

This clonotype was seen ten or more times. The rearrangement links TRBV28 to TRBJ2-4; 8 positions agree with TRBD1. The V and J ends lost 8 bases and 9 bases, in that order; junction bases with no gene match: 9. Germline-derived CDR1 and CDR2 are MDHEN and SYDVKM. The CDR3 has 13 amino acids. The CDR3 DNA reads TGTGCCAGCGCCCAGGGGGCTTCTAGCATTCAGTACTTC. Protein: CASAQGASSIQYF.

This clonotype was counted many times. The chain combines TRBV20-1 with TRBJ1-1, with a weak D call TRBD1 (5 bases). Deletions cut 6 bases from V and 1 base from J, with 24 bases between. The CDR3 has 17 residues. Looked up from germline, CDR1 is DFQATT and CDR2 is SNEGSKA (reference sequence). This CDR3 is CSAGEPEGFGGNTEAFF. CDR3 sequence (DNA): TGCAGTGCAGGGGAACCTGAGGGGTTCGGCGGGAACACTGAAGCTTTCTTT.

This clonotype was counted only a few times. The chain carries TRBV6-5 and TRBJ1-2; D gene unclear. The V gene's germline CDR1 is MNHEY and CDR2 SVGAGI. The CDR3 totals 15 residues. The V and J ends lost 0 bases and 0 bases respectively, with 8 bases between them. CDR3 coding DNA: TGTGCCAGCAGTTACTCGAGCTATTCTAACTATGGCTACACCTTC. Translated: CASSYSSYSNYGYTF.

This clonotype was seen repeatedly, ten times or more. The rearrangement uses TRBV28 and TRBJ2-7, with D maybe TRBD1 (6 bases). Looked up from germline, CDR1 is MDHEN and CDR2 is SYDVKM. Trimming cost V 8 bases and J 2 bases, with 16 bases left between them. This CDR3 spans 14 amino acids. The CDR3 DNA sequence: TGTGCCAGCCAGATGACAGGAGTCCCCTACGAGCAGTACTTC. Translating gives CASQMTGVPYEQYF.

The sample holds a few counts of this clonotype. The chain is built from TRBV9 and TRBJ1-6, with D unclear. Per the germline V gene, CDR1 is SGDLS and CDR2 is YYNGEE. V was cut by 0 bases and J by 12 bases, with 10 bases left in between. The CDR3 is 13 residues long. As DNA, the CDR3 is TGTGCCAGCAGCGTAGAACCGGTACAACCCCTCCACTTT. This encodes CASSVEPVQPLHF.

The chain is built from TRBV4-3 and TRBJ2-7; D gene uncertain. The CDR3 length is 17 residues. V was shortened by 0 bases and J by 0 bases, with 15 bases between the two germline ends. Germline V gene sequence: CDR1 LGHNA, CDR2 YSLEER. The CDR3 protein is CASSQEIGDTISYEQYF. The DNA for the CDR3 is TGCGCCAGCAGCCAAGAGATCGGAGACACCATCTCCTACGAGCAGTACTTC.

This clonotype was detected only a few times. The chain combines TRBV5-1 with TRBJ2-5; D tentatively reads TRBD1 or TRBD2 (6 bases each). The CDR3 runs to 14 residues. With 4 bases removed from V and 3 bases from J, the gap between germline ends came to 13 bases. The germline V gene has CDR1 SGHRS and CDR2 YFSETQ. The CDR3 protein is CASSGGRVEETQYF. The CDR3 DNA reads as TGCGCCAGCAGCGGGGGGCGGGTAGAAGAGACCCAGTACTTC.

This clonotype was counted ten times or more. CDR3 DNA: TGTGCCAGCAGCTCTGCCGGACCAGGCCCCGGGGAGCTGTTTTTT. Translated: CASSSAGPGPGELFF. The chain combines TRBV28 with TRBJ2-2; D is undetermined. Germline V gene sequence: CDR1 MDHEN, CDR2 SYDVKM. CDR3 length: 15 amino acids. Trimming stripped 6 bases from V and 6 bases from J, with 17 bases between.

This clonotype was found many times. V and J are TRBV6-1 and TRBJ1-2; D not certain. V was cut by 3 bases and J by 3 bases, with 14 bases left in between. Looked up from germline, CDR1 is MNHNS and CDR2 is SASEGT. This CDR3 region has 15 residues. The CDR3 DNA reads as TGTGCCAGCAGTGACCAATTCGACTGCGACTATGGCTACACCTTC. Its translation is CASSDQFDCDYGYTF.

This clonotype was counted between two and nine times. V is TRBV24-1 and J is TRBJ2-2; 7 nucleotides align to TRBD1. The CDR3 totals 16 residues. Losses at the gene ends were 3 bases for V and 7 bases for J; bases not matched to a gene: 10. Germline CDR1 reads KGHDR; CDR2 reads SFDVKD. CDR3 sequence: CATSDEGSGQDGELFF. DNA for the CDR3: TGTGCCACCAGTGATGAAGGGTCCGGACAGGACGGGGAGCTGTTTTTT.

This clonotype was seen ten or more times. The chain employs TRBV12-3 or TRBV12-4 and TRBJ2-4, with no clear D. This CDR3 region has 14 residues. V was trimmed by 5 bases and J by 3 bases, leaving 11 bases between them. The CDR3 region has the DNA TGTGCCAGCAGTAAAACGGTTGTCAAAAACATTCAGTACTTC. Protein product: CASSKTVVKNIQYF.

This clonotype was observed at least ten times. CDR3 nucleotide sequence: TGTGCCAGTATGGGGAATGGCTACACCTTC. It encodes CASMGNGYTF. This chain links TRBV19 with TRBJ1-2, with D unclear. From germline, CDR1 is LNHDA and CDR2 SQIVND (reference sequence). V was cut by 7 bases and J by 6 bases, with 6 bases left in between. The CDR3 loop spans 10 amino acids.

This clonotype was counted ten times or more. V is TRBV10-3 and J is TRBJ1-2, with a possible D match to TRBD1 (6 bases). The ends were cut back, 11 bases at V and 3 bases at J, with 22 bases in the middle. CDR3 length: 15 amino acids. Germline V lookup: CDR1 ENHRY, CDR2 SYGVKD. In DNA form, the CDR3 reads TGTGCCGGATGGGGGAGGAGGGGGGCGTACTATGGCTACACCTTC. It specifies CAGWGRRGAYYGYTF.

Many counts were recorded for this clonotype. This chain links TRBV30 with TRBJ2-5; D ambiguous. The CDR3 loop spans 16 amino acids. With 3 bases removed from V and 5 bases from J, the gap between germline ends came to 22 bases. The germline CDR1 and CDR2 sequences are GTSNPN and SVGIG (reference sequence). This CDR3 reads CAWSDPPRPSRETQYF. CDR3 DNA sequence: TGTGCCTGGAGCGATCCCCCGAGGCCTAGTCGGGAGACCCAGTACTTC.

The chain joins TRBV2 to TRBJ1-5, with TRBD1 as a possible D gene (6 bases). The CDR3 has 14 residues. V gave up 2 bases and J gave up 6 bases, with 11 bases separating them. Germline V gene lookup returns CDR1 SNHLY and CDR2 FYNNEI. For the CDR3, the DNA is TGTGCCAGCAGTGAACAGGGGCTAATTCAGCCCCAGCATTTT. Translation: CASSEQGLIQPQHF.

This clonotype was found many times. The J gene is TRBJ2-7, the V gene TRBV6-5; TRBD1 agrees at 9 bases. In germline, CDR1 is MNHEY, CDR2 SVGAGI. V trimming: 7 bases; J trimming: 3 bases; junction bases outside the gene matches: 7. The CDR3 runs to 14 residues. The CDR3 coding sequence is TGTGCCAGCAATTATGGGACAGGGAACTACGAGCAGTACTTC. This translates into CASNYGTGNYEQYF.

There are many counts of this clonotype. The chain is built from TRBV11-2 and TRBJ1-2, with 9 bases aligning to TRBD1. Unmatched junction bases numbered 11, after V lost 6 bases and J lost 3 bases. This CDR3 contains 16 residues. CDR1 and CDR2 from the germline V gene are SGHAT and FQNNGV. CDR3 in DNA: TGTGCCAGCAGTGAGGCCCCGGACAGGGGCGACTATGGCTACACCTTC. Protein: CASSEAPDRGDYGYTF.

Turning to this clonotype: This may be a read error: a much more frequent sequence differs by one nucleotide. J is TRBJ1-5 and V is TRBV6-2 or TRBV6-3; D not certain. Germline CDR1 and CDR2: MNHEY and SVGEGT. This CDR3 region has 15 residues. The CDR3 nucleotides are TGTGCCAGCAGTTACGAAGGGTGGCGCAATCAGCCCCAGCGTTTT. Translating it yields CASSYEGWRNQPQRF.

The sample holds many counts of this clonotype. The J gene is TRBJ1-1, the V gene TRBV24-1; 7 bases are a match to TRBD1. Unmatched junction bases numbered 10, after V lost 4 bases and J lost 0 bases. Per the germline V gene, CDR1 is KGHDR and CDR2 is SFDVKD. The length of the CDR3 is 17 residues. In DNA, the CDR3 is TGTGCCACCAGTGAGGGGGGGACAGCTATCATGAACACTGAAGCTTTCTTT. It codes for CATSEGGTAIMNTEAFF.

In regard to this clonotype: A much larger clone lies one base from this, so it may be a read error. The chain employs TRBV12-3 or TRBV12-4 and TRBJ2-2; possibly TRBD1 for D (6 bases). The CDR3 covers 13 residues. With 8 bases removed from V and 7 bases from J, the gap between germline ends came to 14 bases. The CDR3 nucleotides are TGTGCCAGCGTACGAACCAGGGGCGGGGAGCTGTTTTTT. Its protein is CASVRTRGGELFF.

The rearrangement uses TRBV27 and TRBJ2-5, with D unclear. Germline CDR1 reads MNHEY; CDR2 reads SMNVEV (reference sequence). Between the trimmed V and J ends, which lost 5 bases and 3 bases, there was a span of 13 bases. The CDR3 is made up of 14 amino acids. The CDR3 bases are TGTGCCAGCAGTAGGAGTCATAGGAAAGAGACCCAGTACTTC. Translated, it gives CASSRSHRKETQYF.

This clonotype has at least ten counts. V is TRBV12-3 or TRBV12-4 and J is TRBJ1-6, with 7 bases aligning to TRBD1. The ends lost 7 bases at V and 8 bases at J; junction bases unmatched: 8. There are 14 residues in the CDR3. This chain's CDR3 is CASKGDSLYSPLHF. CDR3 nucleotide sequence: TGTGCCAGCAAGGGGGACAGTCTTTATTCACCCCTCCACTTT.

This clonotype has at least ten counts. V and J are TRBV7-2 and TRBJ2-2, with a weak D call TRBD2 (7 bases). CDR1 is SGHTA, CDR2 FQGNSA, per germline. Trimming took off 6 bases at V and 4 bases at J, with 18 bases between the two ends. The CDR3 consists of 16 residues. Here the CDR3 reads CASRGRGTSGTGELFF. CDR3 nucleotide sequence: TGTGCCAGCAGAGGGCGGGGGACAAGTGGCACCGGGGAGCTGTTTTTT.

The J gene is TRBJ2-7, the V gene TRBV12-3 or TRBV12-4; D unresolved. Trimming took 5 bases from V and 3 from J, leaving 14 bases between them. The CDR3 runs 14 residues. The CDR3 nucleotides read TGTGCCAGCAGTCCCCTGGGCAGCAACTACGAGCAGTACTTC. This encodes CASSPLGSNYEQYF.

Ten or more counts support this clonotype. The chain combines TRBV6-5 with TRBJ2-5, with D possibly called TRBD1 or TRBD2 (5 bases each). V was cut by 2 bases and J by 1 base, with 14 bases left in between. Germline loops: CDR1 MNHEY, CDR2 SVGAGI. There are 16 residues in the CDR3. CDR3 region: CASSYAPGTPQETQYF. CDR3 DNA: TGTGCCAGCAGTTACGCCCCAGGGACCCCCCAAGAGACCCAGTACTTC.